Below, one T cell receptor beta chain is given with its context. Trimming took 6 bases from V and 0 from J, leaving 10 bases between them. The CDR3 contains 14 residues. Germline loops: CDR1 SGDLS, CDR2 YYNGEE. This sample stems from a study of blood T cell repertoires in COVID-19. Study information: Researchers got acute and convalescent COVID-19 samples from the United States, Italy and Spain.

The assay was immunoSEQ multiplex PCR, and TCRdb's table has in-frame clones only and misses some. The sample contains a few hundred thousand clones, approximately 88% of which appear only once. This sequence joins TRBV9 and TRBJ2-1; D gene ambiguous. Sequencing used peripheral blood. The TCR sequence derives from a human donor in a cohort sampled during active COVID-19. The chain's CDR3 is CASTKLDSYNEQFF. In DNA form, the CDR3 reads TGTGCCAGCACCAAGCTTGACTCCTACAATGAGCAGTTCTTC.